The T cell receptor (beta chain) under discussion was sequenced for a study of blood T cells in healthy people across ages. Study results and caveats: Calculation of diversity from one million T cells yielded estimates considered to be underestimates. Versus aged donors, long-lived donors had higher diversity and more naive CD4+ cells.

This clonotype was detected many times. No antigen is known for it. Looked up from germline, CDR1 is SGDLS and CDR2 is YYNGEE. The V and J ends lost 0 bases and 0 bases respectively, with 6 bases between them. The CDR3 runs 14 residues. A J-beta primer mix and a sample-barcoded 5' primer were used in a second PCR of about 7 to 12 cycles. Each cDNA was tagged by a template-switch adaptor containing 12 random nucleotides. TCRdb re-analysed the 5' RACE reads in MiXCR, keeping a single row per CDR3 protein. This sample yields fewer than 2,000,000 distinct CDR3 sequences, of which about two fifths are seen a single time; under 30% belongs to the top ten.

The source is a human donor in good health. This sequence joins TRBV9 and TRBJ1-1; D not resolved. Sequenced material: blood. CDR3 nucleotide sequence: TGTGCCAGCAGCGTAGGGGGTATGAACACTGAAGCTTTCTTT. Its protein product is CASSVGGMNTEAFF.